This entry describes one T cell receptor (beta chain). The data stem from a study of blood T cell repertoires in COVID-19. The V end lost 4 bases, the J end lost 9 bases, and 10 bases lay between the germline ends. Germline V gene data show CDR1 as SEHNR and CDR2 as FQNEAQ (reference sequence). The CDR3 spans 13 residues. TCRdb's table, derived via immunoSEQ multiplex PCR, lists solely in-frame clones and lacks some. The repertoire consists of about 110,000 clones, with approximately 88% occurring once and the leading ten covering less than 2.5%. The chain employs TRBV7-9 and TRBJ1-6; D not certain. The sample taken for sequencing was peripheral blood. This clonotype originated in a human donor in a cohort sampled during active COVID-19. CDR3 loop: CASSSGDVSPLHF. Here the CDR3 DNA reads TGTGCCAGCAGCTCCGGGGATGTTTCACCCCTCCACTTT.